Described below is a single T cell receptor (beta chain) sequence and its context. Antigen specificity is unknown. This sample stems from a study of OX40 agonist ivuxolimab in advanced cancers. About the research overall: The mean age was about 61 years, ranging from 23 to 79, with 80% to 85% of participants male.

Method: immunoSEQ multiplex PCR; TCRdb's copy keeps in-frame clones and lacks some. Of over 80,000 clones in the sample, around 85% are singletons; the top ten hold 0.7% to 0.95%. Whole-study results and caveats: In the 0.1 to 3.0 mg/kg range, CD4+ and CD8+ blood T cells had expanded clonally by week 6.

The clonotype was recovered from an adult with an advanced solid tumor such as melanoma, head and neck, liver or kidney cancer. The sequenced sample was CD4+ or CD8+ T cells sorted from blood, obtained in a trial of the OX40 agonist ivuxolimab.

In DNA form, the CDR3 reads TGTGCCAGCAGCCCTGACAGGTTCTCTGGGGCCAACGTCCTGACTTTC. This sequence encodes CASSPDRFSGANVLTF. This chain connects TRBV4-2 to TRBJ2-6; D perhaps matches TRBD1 (6 bases). The V gene lost 4 bases and the J gene lost 0 bases, with 10 bases spanning the gap. The CDR3 runs to 16 residues. CDR1 and CDR2 (germline): LGHNA, YNFKEQ.